This T cell receptor (beta chain) was identified during a study of Ad26.COV2.S vaccination and SARS-CoV-2 variants. Using immunoSEQ multiplex PCR, the repertoire was profiled, and TCRdb retains in-frame clones only, with some absent. The table shows approximately 410,000 clones, with about 90% occurring only once. Treatment denoted: some 20 received Ad26.COV2.S at low or high dose, single or two shots; 5 received placebo; per-sample allocation not given. Sampling was performed 63 days after the first vaccine or placebo injection. This CDR3 is built from 14 residues. V was pared by 0 bases and J by 1 base, with 7 bases between. CDR1 and CDR2 (germline): SGHRS, YFSETQ. Study observations and caveats: Once vaccination had occurred, spike-specific CD8+ and CD4+ T cell responses reportedly showed substantial breadth.

Of note for this clone: Its specificity is unknown.

This receptor was identified in a person between 18 and 65 years old who received the Ad26.COV2.S COVID-19 vaccine or a placebo. The chain carries TRBV5-1 and TRBJ2-5, with no clear D. The material sequenced was peripheral blood, taken in a trial of Ad26.COV2.S vaccine versus placebo. The CDR3: CASSLDSRQETQYF. The CDR3 bases are TGCGCCAGCAGCTTGGACAGTCGCCAAGAGACCCAGTACTTC.